This record covers a single TCR beta chain. This CDR3 region has 14 residues. Germline loops: CDR1 SGHKS, CDR2 YYEKEE (reference sequence). The V end lost 4 bases, the J end lost 3 bases, and 14 bases lay between the germline ends. This sample is drawn from a study of blood T cell repertoires in COVID-19. Study-level information: Some COVID-19 samples were acute and others convalescent; all came from the United States, Italy and Spain. T cells, B-cell-depleted T cells, or PBMCs supplied cDNA or gDNA.

Original handling: For nucleated cells, counts were estimated from reference gene primer amplification. TCRdb's copy holds only in-frame clones and misses some; the assay was immunoSEQ multiplex PCR. D and trimming come from the DNA, and the V and J calls and clone size come from that table. The data contain about 87,000 clones, approximately 83% of them singletons. The sequence was obtained from a woman aged 70-85 years with acute or convalescent COVID-19. Sequenced: peripheral blood. The chain uses TRBV5-5 and TRBJ2-7, with unresolved D. The CDR3 reads CASSLALPLYEQYF. In nucleotides, the CDR3 is TGTGCCAGCAGCCTGGCCCTTCCCCTCTACGAGCAGTACTTC. Together with reference TRBV5-5 and TRBJ2-7, the CDR3 gives the full variable domain: DAGVTQSPTHLIKTRGQQVTLRCSPISGHKSVSWYQQVLGQGPQFIFQYYEKEERGRGNFPDRFSARQFPNYSSELNVNALLLGDSALYLCASSLALPLYEQYFGPGTRLTVT.